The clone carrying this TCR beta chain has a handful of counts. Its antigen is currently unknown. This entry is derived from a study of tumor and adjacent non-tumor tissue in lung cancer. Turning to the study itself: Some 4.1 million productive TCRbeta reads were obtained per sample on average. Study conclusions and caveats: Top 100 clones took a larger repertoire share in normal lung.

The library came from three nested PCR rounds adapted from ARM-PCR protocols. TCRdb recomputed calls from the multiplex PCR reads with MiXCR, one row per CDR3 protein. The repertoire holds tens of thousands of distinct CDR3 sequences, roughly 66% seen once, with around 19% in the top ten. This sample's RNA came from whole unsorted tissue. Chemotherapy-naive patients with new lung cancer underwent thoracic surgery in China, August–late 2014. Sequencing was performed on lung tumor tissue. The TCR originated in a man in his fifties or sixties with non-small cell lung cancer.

DNA for the CDR3: TGTGCCACCAGCGTCGAACAGGGGGCCCACGAGCAGTACTTC. Protein: CATSVEQGAHEQYF. J is TRBJ2-7 and V is TRBV15, with 9 bases aligning to TRBD1. The CDR3 sequence is 14 residues long. The germline gives CDR1 LNHNV, CDR2 YYDKDF (reference sequence). The J segment lost 5 bases and the V segment lost 5 bases, leaving 7 bases of the junction unmatched.